What follows is one T cell receptor beta chain and its context. Which antigen it targets is not known. Per-nucleotide qualities are absent, and no much larger clonotype sits a single base away. The immunoSEQ Assay, a bias-controlled multiplex PCR, was used to amplify TCRbeta CDR3 regions from genomic DNA. As for how the authors treated the data: The number of nucleated cells in each sample was estimated from the amplification of reference gene primers within the assay. Sequence reads were collapsed and filtered to measure the absolute abundance of every unique TCRbeta CDR3 rearrangement. For each sample, productive Simpson clonality was calculated as the square root of Simpson's diversity index across productive rearrangements. The table comes from immuneACCESS by way of TCRdb, which keeps in-frame sequences with V and J called. Part of the clones is missing from these tables; in studies checked, under half for an unresolved V gene and the rest for unknown reasons. The D gene and trimming were derived from the DNA, and the V and J assignments and clone size from that table. The sample table contains about 89,000 clones; only one count was recorded for around 72% of them. The top ten clonotypes cover around 14% of the sample.

Each collaborating institution followed its own protocols to collect whole blood in K2EDTA tubes. For TCRbeta analysis, collaborator samples were shipped as frozen whole blood, as isolated PBMCs, or as DNA extracted from either sample type. From a lookup of the germline V gene (reference sequence), CDR1 and CDR2 are SEHNR and FQNEAQ. The CDR3, cysteine through phenylalanine, is 15 amino acids long. Only the CDR3 DNA is retained, 45 bases long and in frame from the first base. V is pruned by 4 bases and J by 10 bases, leaving 13 bases of the junction without a gene match. The record originates from a study of blood T cell repertoires in COVID-19 (dated by TCRdb to the early 2020s). Looking at the study overall: Samples covering the acute and convalescent phases of COVID-19 were provided by collaborators in the United States, Italy and Spain. A freely available public database, intended as a resource for researchers studying the immune response to SARS-CoV-2, is where the repertoires were released. Samples were obtained from the ongoing ImmuneRACE study (first 160 participants) and from about 1,300 subjects provided by 6 global collaborators. Deeply sampled blood TCRbeta repertoires from subjects exposed to, actively infected with, or recovered from COVID-19 were included in the dataset. Where HLA class I and class II types were available, the types were taken from metadata supplied by the sample provider, not from assay-based typing. The prospective study material was composed of cDNA or gDNA derived from T cells, B-cell-depleted T cells, or PBMCs. A de-identified subject ID, COVID-19 status, age in years and sex were almost always included in the sample metadata.

Study-level results and caveats: Clinical and demographic metadata were provided uncurated, with the amount varying by source and participant.

The TCR comes from an elderly woman with acute or convalescent COVID-19. The sequencing input was peripheral blood. The rearranged chain carries TRBV7-9 and TRBJ2-5; the junction holds 9 bases that match TRBD2. The DNA sequence is given as TGTGCCAGCAGCTCCGGCCGCGGGGGGGATTGGAACCAGTACTTC. Translated, this is CASSSGRGGDWNQYF.